This T cell receptor beta chain was documented in a study of blood T cell repertoires in COVID-19. Study overall: Material from acute and convalescent COVID-19 was sourced from the United States, Italy and Spain. T cells, B-cell-depleted T cells, or PBMCs provided the cDNA or gDNA that served as material.

The germline V gene encodes CDR1 MGHRA and CDR2 YSYEKL. V was trimmed by 0 bases and J by 3 bases, leaving 15 bases between them. This CDR3 is 16 amino acids long. Authors' analysis steps: Estimation of nucleated cell counts was performed using reference gene primer amplification. TCRdb's copy holds only in-frame clones and misses some; the assay was immunoSEQ multiplex PCR. V, J and clone size are those of that table, while D and trimming were read from the DNA. The table lists fewer than 350,000 clones, approximately 89% of them singletons. Sequenced material: peripheral blood. This chain connects TRBV4-1 to TRBJ2-7, with D maybe TRBD1 (6 bases). The receptor was isolated from a man aged 40-55 years with active or convalescent COVID-19. CDR3 coding DNA: TGCGCCAGCAGCCAAGATGTGGCAGGGGAATACTACGAGCAGTACTTC. Its translation is CASSQDVAGEYYEQYF.